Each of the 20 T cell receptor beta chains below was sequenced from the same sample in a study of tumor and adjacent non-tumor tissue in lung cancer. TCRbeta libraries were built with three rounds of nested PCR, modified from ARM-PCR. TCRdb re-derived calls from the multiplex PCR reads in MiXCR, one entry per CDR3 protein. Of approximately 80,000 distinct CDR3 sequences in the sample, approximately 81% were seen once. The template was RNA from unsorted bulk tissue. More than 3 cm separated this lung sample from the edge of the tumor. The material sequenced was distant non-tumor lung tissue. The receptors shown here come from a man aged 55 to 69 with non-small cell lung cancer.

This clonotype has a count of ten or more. CDR3: CASVKGDRASGNTIYF. CDR3 nucleotide sequence: TGTGCCAGCGTAAAGGGGGATAGGGCTTCTGGAAACACCATATATTTT. The genes are TRBV11-2 and TRBJ1-3, with D possibly TRBD1 on 6 matching bases. Looked up from germline, CDR1 is SGHAT and CDR2 is FQNNGV. The CDR3 consists of 16 residues. V dropped 8 bases and J dropped 1 base, with 18 bases sitting between them.

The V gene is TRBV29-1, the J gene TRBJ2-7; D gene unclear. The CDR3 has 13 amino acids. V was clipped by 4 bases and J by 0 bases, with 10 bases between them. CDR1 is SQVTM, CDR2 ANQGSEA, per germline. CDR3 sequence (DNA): TGCAGCGTTGGAGGTGGGCACTCCTACGAGCAGTACTTC. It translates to CSVGGGHSYEQYF.

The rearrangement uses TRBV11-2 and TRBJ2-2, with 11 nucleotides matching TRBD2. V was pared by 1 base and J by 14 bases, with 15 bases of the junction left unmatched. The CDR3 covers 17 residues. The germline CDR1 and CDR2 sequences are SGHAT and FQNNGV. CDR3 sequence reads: CASSLASGGTNTEDLFF. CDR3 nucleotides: TGTGCCAGCAGCTTAGCTAGCGGGGGGACGAACACCGAGGACCTGTTTTTT.

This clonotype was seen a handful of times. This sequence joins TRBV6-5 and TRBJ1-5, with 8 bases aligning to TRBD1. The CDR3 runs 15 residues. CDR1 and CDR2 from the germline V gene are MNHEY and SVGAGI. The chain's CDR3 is CTNSYSGQGSQPQHF. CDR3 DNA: TGTACCAATAGTTACAGTGGACAGGGTAGTCAGCCCCAGCATTTT.

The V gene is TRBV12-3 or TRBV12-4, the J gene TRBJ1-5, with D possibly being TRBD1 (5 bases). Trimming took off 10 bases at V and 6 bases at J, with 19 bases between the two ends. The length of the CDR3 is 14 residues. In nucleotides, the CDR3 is TGTGCCAACAATCCCTCCGGGGGAGGTCAGCCCCAGCATTTT. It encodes CANNPSGGGQPQHF.

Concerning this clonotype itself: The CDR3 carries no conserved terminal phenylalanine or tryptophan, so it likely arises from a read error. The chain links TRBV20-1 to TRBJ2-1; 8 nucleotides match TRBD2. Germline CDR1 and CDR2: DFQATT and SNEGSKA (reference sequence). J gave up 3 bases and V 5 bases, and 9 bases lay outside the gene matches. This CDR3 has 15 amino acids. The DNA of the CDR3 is TGCAGTGCTGGTGATGGACTAGCAGGCTACAATGAGCAGTTCTCC. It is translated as CSAGDGLAGYNEQFS.

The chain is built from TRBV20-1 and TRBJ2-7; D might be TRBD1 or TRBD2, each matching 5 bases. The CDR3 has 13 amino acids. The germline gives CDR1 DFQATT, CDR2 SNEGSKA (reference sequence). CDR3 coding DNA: TGCGATGCTAGAGAAGAGGGACCCTACGAGCAGTACTTC. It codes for CDAREEGPYEQYF.

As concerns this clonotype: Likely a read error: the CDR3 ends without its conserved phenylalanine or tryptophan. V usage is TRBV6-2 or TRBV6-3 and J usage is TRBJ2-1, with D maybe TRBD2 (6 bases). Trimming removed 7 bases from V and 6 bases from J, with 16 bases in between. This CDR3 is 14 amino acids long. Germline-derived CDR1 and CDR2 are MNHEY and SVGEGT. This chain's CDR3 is CASTERAARNEQFS. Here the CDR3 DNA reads TGTGCCAGCACCGAGCGGGCAGCCCGCAATGAGCAGTTCTCC.

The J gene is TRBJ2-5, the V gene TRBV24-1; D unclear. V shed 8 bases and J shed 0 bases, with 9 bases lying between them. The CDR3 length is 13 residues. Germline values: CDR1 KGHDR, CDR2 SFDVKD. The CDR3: CATKGAYQETQYF. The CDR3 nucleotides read TGTGCCACCAAGGGCGCTTACCAAGAGACCCAGTACTTC.

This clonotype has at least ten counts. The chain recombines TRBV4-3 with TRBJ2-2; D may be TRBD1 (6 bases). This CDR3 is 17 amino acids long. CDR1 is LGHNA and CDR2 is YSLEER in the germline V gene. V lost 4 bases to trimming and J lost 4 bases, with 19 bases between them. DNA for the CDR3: TGCGCCAGCAGCCCCAGACTGGGTGGGGGCGGCACCGGGGAGCTGTTTTTT. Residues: CASSPRLGGGGTGELFF.

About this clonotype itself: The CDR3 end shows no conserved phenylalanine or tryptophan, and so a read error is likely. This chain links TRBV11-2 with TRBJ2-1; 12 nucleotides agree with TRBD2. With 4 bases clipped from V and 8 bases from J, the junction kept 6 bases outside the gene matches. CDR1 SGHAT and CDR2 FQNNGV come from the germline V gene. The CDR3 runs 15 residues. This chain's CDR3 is CASSSSGRAHYEQFI. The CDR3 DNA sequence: TGTGCCAGCAGCTCTAGCGGGAGGGCTCACTATGAGCAGTTCATC.

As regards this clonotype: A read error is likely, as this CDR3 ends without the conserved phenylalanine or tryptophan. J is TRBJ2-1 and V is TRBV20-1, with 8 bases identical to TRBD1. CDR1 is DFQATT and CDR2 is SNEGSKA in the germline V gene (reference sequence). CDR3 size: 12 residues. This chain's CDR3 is CNARDRTYEQFL. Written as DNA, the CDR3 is TGCAATGCTAGGGACAGGACCTATGAGCAGTTCTTA.

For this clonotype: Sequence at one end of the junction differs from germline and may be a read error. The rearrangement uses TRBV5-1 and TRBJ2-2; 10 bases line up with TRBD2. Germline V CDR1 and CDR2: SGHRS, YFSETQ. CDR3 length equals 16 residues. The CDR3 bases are TGCGCCAGCTGCTTGAATCCTAGCGGGGGAATCGGGGAGCTGTTTTTT. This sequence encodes CASCLNPSGGIGELFF. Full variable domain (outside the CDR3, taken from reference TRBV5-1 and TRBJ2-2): KAGVTQTPRYLIKTRGQQVTLSCSPISGHRSVSWYQQTPGQGLQFLFEYFSETQRNKGNFPGRFSGRQFSNSRSEMNVSTLELGDSALYLCASCLNPSGGIGELFFGEGSRLTVL.

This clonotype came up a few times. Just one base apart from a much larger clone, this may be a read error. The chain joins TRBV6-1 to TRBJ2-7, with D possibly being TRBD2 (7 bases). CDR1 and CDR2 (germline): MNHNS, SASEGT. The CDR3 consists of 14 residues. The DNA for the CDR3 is TGTGTCAGCAGCGCCGCGGGGGCTTGGGACGAGCAGTACTTC. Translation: CVSSAAGAWDEQYF.

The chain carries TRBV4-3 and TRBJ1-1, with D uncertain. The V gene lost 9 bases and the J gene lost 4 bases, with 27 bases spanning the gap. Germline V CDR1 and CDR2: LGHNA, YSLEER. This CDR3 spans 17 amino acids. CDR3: CASIQDIPGSSGTEAFF. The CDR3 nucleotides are TGCGCCAGTATCCAAGACATTCCGGGCAGTTCGGGCACTGAAGCTTTCTTT.

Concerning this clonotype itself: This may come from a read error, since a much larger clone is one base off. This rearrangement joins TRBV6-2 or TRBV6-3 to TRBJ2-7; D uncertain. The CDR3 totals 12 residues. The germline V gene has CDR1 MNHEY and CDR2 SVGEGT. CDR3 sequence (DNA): TGTGCCAGCAGTTCCTACTGGGTTGAGCATTACTTC. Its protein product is CASSSYWVEHYF.

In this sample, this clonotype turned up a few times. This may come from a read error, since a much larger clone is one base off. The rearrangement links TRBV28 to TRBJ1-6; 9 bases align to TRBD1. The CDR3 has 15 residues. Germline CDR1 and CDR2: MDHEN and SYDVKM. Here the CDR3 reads CVSSLMGQGASPLHF. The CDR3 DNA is TGTGTCAGCAGTTTAATGGGACAGGGTGCTTCACCCCTCCACTTT.

For the CDR3, the DNA is TGCGCCAGCGACCAAGATTGGGCACGACTAGCGGGTAGGACCTACTACAATGAGCAGTTCTTC. Protein sequence: CASDQDWARLAGRTYYNEQFF. This chain uses TRBV4-3 with TRBJ2-1; 10 bases map to TRBD2. V shed 8 bases, J shed 3 bases, and the junction held 25 bases outside the gene matches. Germline CDR1 is LGHNA and CDR2 is YSLEER. This CDR3 spans 21 amino acids.

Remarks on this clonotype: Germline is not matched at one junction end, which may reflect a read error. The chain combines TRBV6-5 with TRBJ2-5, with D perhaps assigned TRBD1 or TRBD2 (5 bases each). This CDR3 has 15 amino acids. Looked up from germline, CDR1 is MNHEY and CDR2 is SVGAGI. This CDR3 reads CASSYQGRYHETQYF. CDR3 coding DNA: TGTGCTAGCAGTTACCAGGGACGATACCATGAGACCCAGTACTTC.

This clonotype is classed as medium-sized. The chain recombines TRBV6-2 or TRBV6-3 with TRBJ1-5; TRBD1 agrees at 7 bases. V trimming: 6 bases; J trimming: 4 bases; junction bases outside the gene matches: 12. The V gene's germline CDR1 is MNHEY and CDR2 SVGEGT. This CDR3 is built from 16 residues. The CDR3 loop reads CASRRQGQSGNQPQHF. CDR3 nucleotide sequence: TGTGCCAGCAGGCGACAGGGACAAAGCGGGAATCAGCCCCAGCATTTT.